This passage covers 8 T cell receptor beta chains from one sample sequenced in a study of CD8 T cells in ankylosing spondylitis. No cognate antigen is known for these TCRs. Using its own MiXCR run on the 5' RACE reads, TCRdb lists one record per CDR3 protein. This table has about 540,000 distinct CDR3 sequences, about an eighth appearing once. Findings and caveats of the study: A motif of 7 to 9 highly homologous TCR beta variants was seen as apparently characteristic of ankylosing spondylitis blood.

Sequenced: blood, either unsorted or a sorted T cell fraction (not recorded which). Receptor source: a male donor with ankylosing spondylitis.

This clonotype has more than one count but fewer than ten. Lacking the conserved final phenylalanine or tryptophan, this CDR3 likely reflects a read error. Because the CDR3's place on the DNA is in doubt, the DNA is left out and the CDR3 is given as listed by TCRdb. The chain recombines TRBV6-1 with TRBJ1-1; the table's D call, TRBD1, has no DNA check behind it. The CDR3 length equals 12 residues, ends included. Germline V gives CDR1 MNHNS, CDR2 SASEGT. This CDR3 reads CASSEVSTGVDV.

The genes are TRBV6-1 and TRBJ2-2, with 10 nucleotides matching TRBD1. With V trimmed by 4 bases and J by 6 bases, 11 bases remained unmatched. The germline CDR1 and CDR2 sequences are MNHNS and SASEGT. The CDR3 contains 17 residues. The chain's CDR3 is CASSVPPPGQGSGELFF. CDR3 bases: TGTGCCAGCAGTGTCCCCCCCCCGGGACAGGGGTCCGGGGAGCTGTTTTTT.

This clonotype occurred a few times. The V call is TRBV2, the J call TRBJ2-1; D possibly corresponds to TRBD2 (5 bases). V dropped 8 bases and J dropped 5 bases, with 13 bases sitting between them. The length of the CDR3 is 13 residues. The germline gives CDR1 SNHLY, CDR2 FYNNEI. The CDR3 sequence: CASGGPVDNEQFF. The DNA for the CDR3 is TGTGCCAGCGGCGGGCCGGTTGACAATGAGCAGTTCTTC.

The J gene is TRBJ1-2, the V gene TRBV5-1; no definite D call. The CDR3 is 13 amino acids. Germline values: CDR1 SGHRS, CDR2 YFSETQ. Between the trimmed V and J ends, which lost 0 bases and 8 bases, there was a span of 11 bases. As DNA, the CDR3 is TGCGCCAGCAGCTTGGTTCCGGCCGGCGGCTACACCTTC. Translating it yields CASSLVPAGGYTF. The full variable domain, with the rest looked up from reference TRBV5-1 and TRBJ1-2, is KAGVTQTPRYLIKTRGQQVTLSCSPISGHRSVSWYQQTPGQGLQFLFEYFSETQRNKGNFPGRFSGRQFSNSRSEMNVSTLELGDSALYLCASSLVPAGGYTFGSGTRLTVV.

In this sample, this clonotype turned up a few times. The V gene is TRBV5-4, the J gene TRBJ1-6; 7 bases agree with TRBD1. The V and J ends lost 0 bases and 7 bases, in that order; junction bases with no gene match: 4. CDR1 is SGHNT and CDR2 is YYREEE in the germline V gene (reference sequence). This CDR3 is built from 15 residues. CDR3 loop: CASSLDRGSNSPLHF. CDR3 DNA sequence: TGTGCCAGCAGCTTGGACAGGGGTTCCAATTCACCCCTCCACTTT.

The gene calls are TRBV3-1 and TRBJ1-1; D ambiguous. With 2 bases removed from V and 6 bases from J, the gap between germline ends came to 16 bases. This CDR3 is 15 amino acids long. Germline CDR1 is LGHDT and CDR2 is YNNKEL (reference sequence). The DNA for the CDR3 is TGTGCCAGCAGCCAATTCTCACGGCCCGATGCTGAAGCTTTCTTT. As protein: CASSQFSRPDAEAFF. The variable domain in full, completed from reference TRBV3-1 and TRBJ1-1, reads DTAVSQTPKYLVTQMGNDKSIKCEQNLGHDTMYWYKQDSKKFLKIMFSYNNKELIINETVPNRFSPKSPDKAHLNLHINSLELGDSAVYFCASSQFSRPDAEAFFGQGTRLTVV.

This clonotype was detected ten times or more. This chain joins TRBV6-6 and TRBJ2-1; 9 bases map to TRBD1. Germline V lookup: CDR1 MNHNY, CDR2 SVGAGI (reference sequence). The V and J ends lost 5 bases and 5 bases, in that order; junction bases with no gene match: 1. This CDR3 spans 13 amino acids. Written as DNA, the CDR3 is TGTGCCAGCAGTGACAGGGGGAACAATGAGCAGTTCTTC. As protein: CASSDRGNNEQFF.

This clonotype was seen a single time. A much larger clone is a single base away; this may be a read error. The chain carries TRBV12-3 or TRBV12-4 and TRBJ1-4; D perhaps matches TRBD1 (6 bases). The CDR3 consists of 14 residues. CDR3 nucleotides: TGTGCCAGCCGAGACGAAGGGGGAAAAGAAAAACTGTTATTT. Amino acid sequence: CASRDEGGKEKLLF.